Listed here are 5 T cell receptor beta chains from one sample, sequenced in a study of early T cells in non-severe SARS-CoV-2 infection. TCRdb analysed the 5' RACE reads with MiXCR anew, one entry per CDR3 protein. The sample has 80,000 or so distinct CDR3 sequences, about 10% seen once. The specimen was whole blood, collected at baseline. The receptors come from an adult who was a healthcare worker with PCR-confirmed SARS-CoV-2 infection or an uninfected control (not recorded which).

This clonotype was picked up many times. CDR3 sequence reads: CASRSGLAGFGAQYF. CDR3 in DNA: TGTGCCAGCAGATCGGGACTAGCGGGGTTCGGGGCCCAGTACTTC. V usage is TRBV12-3 or TRBV12-4 and J usage is TRBJ2-5; the match to TRBD2 covers 13 bases. With V trimmed by 6 bases and J by 9 bases, 10 bases remained unmatched. The CDR3 runs 15 residues.

This clonotype was found many times. J is TRBJ2-4 and V is TRBV18; D perhaps matches TRBD2 (5 bases). This CDR3 comprises 16 residues. Germline loops: CDR1 KGHSH, CDR2 LQKENI. Trimming removed 2 bases at V and 2 bases at J, with 13 bases between. The DNA of the CDR3 is TGTGCCAGCTCACCATTGGGGATCGGGACCAAAAACATTCAGTACTTC. Its translation is CASSPLGIGTKNIQYF.

This chain joins TRBV6-2 or TRBV6-3 and TRBJ2-7; D possibly corresponds to TRBD2 (5 bases). CDR1 MNHEY and CDR2 SVGEGT come from the germline V gene. Trimming cost V 10 bases and J 5 bases, with 15 bases left between them. This CDR3 has 12 residues. CDR3 sequence: CATSGIGHEQYF. In DNA form, the CDR3 reads TGTGCCACCTCCGGGATTGGTCACGAGCAGTACTTC.

The chain joins TRBV4-2 to TRBJ2-2, with D unresolved. The CDR3 runs 11 residues. The V and J ends lost 6 bases and 7 bases respectively, with 6 bases between them. Germline V lookup: CDR1 LGHNA, CDR2 YNFKEQ. The CDR3 DNA follows: TGTGCCAGCAGGGTCCGCGGGGAGCTGTTTTTT. It encodes CASRVRGELFF.

The chain is built from TRBV7-2 and TRBJ2-5, with D perhaps matching TRBD2 (5 bases). V gave up 5 bases and J gave up 3 bases, with 13 bases separating them. CDR3 size: 14 residues. Germline loops: CDR1 SGHTA, CDR2 FQGNSA. Written as DNA, the CDR3 is TGTGCCAGCAGCGCGGGCCTGTTAAAAGAGACCCAGTACTTC. Its protein product is CASSAGLLKETQYF.